This TCR beta chain was sequenced in a study of Ad26.COV2.S vaccination and SARS-CoV-2 variants. The repertoire was sequenced with immunoSEQ multiplex PCR; TCRdb's copy has only in-frame clones and lacks some. The sample contains approximately 420,000 clones, less than 90% of which appear only once. The sample's treatment: approximately 18 received Ad26.COV2.S at low or high dose, single or two shots; roughly 5 received placebo; per-sample allocation not given. The samples date from day 63 after the first vaccine or placebo injection. Deletions cut 4 bases from V and 7 bases from J, with 13 bases between. The germline V gene has CDR1 SQVTM and CDR2 ANQGSEA. CDR3 length equals 12 residues.

This TCR derives from a person between 18 and 60 years old who received the Ad26.COV2.S COVID-19 vaccine or a placebo. The V and J genes are TRBV29-1 and TRBJ1-1; D is possibly TRBD1 (6 bases). Sample: peripheral blood, taken in a trial of Ad26.COV2.S vaccine versus placebo. CDR3 residues: CSVVEGDDEAFF. DNA for the CDR3: TGCAGCGTTGTAGAGGGGGACGATGAAGCTTTCTTT.